This T cell receptor (beta chain) was sequenced in a study of OX40 agonist ivuxolimab in advanced cancers. Turning to the study itself: Six ivuxolimab dose levels, 0.01 to 10 mg/kg, were given intravenously every 2 weeks. The study's findings and limits: At doses 0.1 to 3.0 mg/kg, CD4+ and CD8+ clones expanded.

As concerns this clone: No antigen is known for it.

The CDR3 sequence is 15 residues long. Germline values: CDR1 SGHNT, CDR2 YYREEE (reference sequence). After removal of 4 bases from V and 1 base from J, the junction contained 0 bases not matched to a gene. Only in-frame clones appear in the TCRdb table, and some are missing; sequencing was by immunoSEQ multiplex PCR. Among some 100,000 clones, around four fifths were seen once, and the ten largest hold more than 0.95%. The TCR sequence derives from an adult with an advanced solid tumor such as melanoma, head and neck, liver or kidney cancer. Sequencing used CD4+ or CD8+ T cells sorted from blood, obtained in a trial of the OX40 agonist ivuxolimab. The chain employs TRBV5-4 and TRBJ2-3; 13 bases agree with TRBD2. CDR3 amino acids: CASSGLAGGTDTQYF. The CDR3 bases are TGTGCCAGCAGCGGACTAGCGGGGGGCACAGATACGCAGTATTTT.